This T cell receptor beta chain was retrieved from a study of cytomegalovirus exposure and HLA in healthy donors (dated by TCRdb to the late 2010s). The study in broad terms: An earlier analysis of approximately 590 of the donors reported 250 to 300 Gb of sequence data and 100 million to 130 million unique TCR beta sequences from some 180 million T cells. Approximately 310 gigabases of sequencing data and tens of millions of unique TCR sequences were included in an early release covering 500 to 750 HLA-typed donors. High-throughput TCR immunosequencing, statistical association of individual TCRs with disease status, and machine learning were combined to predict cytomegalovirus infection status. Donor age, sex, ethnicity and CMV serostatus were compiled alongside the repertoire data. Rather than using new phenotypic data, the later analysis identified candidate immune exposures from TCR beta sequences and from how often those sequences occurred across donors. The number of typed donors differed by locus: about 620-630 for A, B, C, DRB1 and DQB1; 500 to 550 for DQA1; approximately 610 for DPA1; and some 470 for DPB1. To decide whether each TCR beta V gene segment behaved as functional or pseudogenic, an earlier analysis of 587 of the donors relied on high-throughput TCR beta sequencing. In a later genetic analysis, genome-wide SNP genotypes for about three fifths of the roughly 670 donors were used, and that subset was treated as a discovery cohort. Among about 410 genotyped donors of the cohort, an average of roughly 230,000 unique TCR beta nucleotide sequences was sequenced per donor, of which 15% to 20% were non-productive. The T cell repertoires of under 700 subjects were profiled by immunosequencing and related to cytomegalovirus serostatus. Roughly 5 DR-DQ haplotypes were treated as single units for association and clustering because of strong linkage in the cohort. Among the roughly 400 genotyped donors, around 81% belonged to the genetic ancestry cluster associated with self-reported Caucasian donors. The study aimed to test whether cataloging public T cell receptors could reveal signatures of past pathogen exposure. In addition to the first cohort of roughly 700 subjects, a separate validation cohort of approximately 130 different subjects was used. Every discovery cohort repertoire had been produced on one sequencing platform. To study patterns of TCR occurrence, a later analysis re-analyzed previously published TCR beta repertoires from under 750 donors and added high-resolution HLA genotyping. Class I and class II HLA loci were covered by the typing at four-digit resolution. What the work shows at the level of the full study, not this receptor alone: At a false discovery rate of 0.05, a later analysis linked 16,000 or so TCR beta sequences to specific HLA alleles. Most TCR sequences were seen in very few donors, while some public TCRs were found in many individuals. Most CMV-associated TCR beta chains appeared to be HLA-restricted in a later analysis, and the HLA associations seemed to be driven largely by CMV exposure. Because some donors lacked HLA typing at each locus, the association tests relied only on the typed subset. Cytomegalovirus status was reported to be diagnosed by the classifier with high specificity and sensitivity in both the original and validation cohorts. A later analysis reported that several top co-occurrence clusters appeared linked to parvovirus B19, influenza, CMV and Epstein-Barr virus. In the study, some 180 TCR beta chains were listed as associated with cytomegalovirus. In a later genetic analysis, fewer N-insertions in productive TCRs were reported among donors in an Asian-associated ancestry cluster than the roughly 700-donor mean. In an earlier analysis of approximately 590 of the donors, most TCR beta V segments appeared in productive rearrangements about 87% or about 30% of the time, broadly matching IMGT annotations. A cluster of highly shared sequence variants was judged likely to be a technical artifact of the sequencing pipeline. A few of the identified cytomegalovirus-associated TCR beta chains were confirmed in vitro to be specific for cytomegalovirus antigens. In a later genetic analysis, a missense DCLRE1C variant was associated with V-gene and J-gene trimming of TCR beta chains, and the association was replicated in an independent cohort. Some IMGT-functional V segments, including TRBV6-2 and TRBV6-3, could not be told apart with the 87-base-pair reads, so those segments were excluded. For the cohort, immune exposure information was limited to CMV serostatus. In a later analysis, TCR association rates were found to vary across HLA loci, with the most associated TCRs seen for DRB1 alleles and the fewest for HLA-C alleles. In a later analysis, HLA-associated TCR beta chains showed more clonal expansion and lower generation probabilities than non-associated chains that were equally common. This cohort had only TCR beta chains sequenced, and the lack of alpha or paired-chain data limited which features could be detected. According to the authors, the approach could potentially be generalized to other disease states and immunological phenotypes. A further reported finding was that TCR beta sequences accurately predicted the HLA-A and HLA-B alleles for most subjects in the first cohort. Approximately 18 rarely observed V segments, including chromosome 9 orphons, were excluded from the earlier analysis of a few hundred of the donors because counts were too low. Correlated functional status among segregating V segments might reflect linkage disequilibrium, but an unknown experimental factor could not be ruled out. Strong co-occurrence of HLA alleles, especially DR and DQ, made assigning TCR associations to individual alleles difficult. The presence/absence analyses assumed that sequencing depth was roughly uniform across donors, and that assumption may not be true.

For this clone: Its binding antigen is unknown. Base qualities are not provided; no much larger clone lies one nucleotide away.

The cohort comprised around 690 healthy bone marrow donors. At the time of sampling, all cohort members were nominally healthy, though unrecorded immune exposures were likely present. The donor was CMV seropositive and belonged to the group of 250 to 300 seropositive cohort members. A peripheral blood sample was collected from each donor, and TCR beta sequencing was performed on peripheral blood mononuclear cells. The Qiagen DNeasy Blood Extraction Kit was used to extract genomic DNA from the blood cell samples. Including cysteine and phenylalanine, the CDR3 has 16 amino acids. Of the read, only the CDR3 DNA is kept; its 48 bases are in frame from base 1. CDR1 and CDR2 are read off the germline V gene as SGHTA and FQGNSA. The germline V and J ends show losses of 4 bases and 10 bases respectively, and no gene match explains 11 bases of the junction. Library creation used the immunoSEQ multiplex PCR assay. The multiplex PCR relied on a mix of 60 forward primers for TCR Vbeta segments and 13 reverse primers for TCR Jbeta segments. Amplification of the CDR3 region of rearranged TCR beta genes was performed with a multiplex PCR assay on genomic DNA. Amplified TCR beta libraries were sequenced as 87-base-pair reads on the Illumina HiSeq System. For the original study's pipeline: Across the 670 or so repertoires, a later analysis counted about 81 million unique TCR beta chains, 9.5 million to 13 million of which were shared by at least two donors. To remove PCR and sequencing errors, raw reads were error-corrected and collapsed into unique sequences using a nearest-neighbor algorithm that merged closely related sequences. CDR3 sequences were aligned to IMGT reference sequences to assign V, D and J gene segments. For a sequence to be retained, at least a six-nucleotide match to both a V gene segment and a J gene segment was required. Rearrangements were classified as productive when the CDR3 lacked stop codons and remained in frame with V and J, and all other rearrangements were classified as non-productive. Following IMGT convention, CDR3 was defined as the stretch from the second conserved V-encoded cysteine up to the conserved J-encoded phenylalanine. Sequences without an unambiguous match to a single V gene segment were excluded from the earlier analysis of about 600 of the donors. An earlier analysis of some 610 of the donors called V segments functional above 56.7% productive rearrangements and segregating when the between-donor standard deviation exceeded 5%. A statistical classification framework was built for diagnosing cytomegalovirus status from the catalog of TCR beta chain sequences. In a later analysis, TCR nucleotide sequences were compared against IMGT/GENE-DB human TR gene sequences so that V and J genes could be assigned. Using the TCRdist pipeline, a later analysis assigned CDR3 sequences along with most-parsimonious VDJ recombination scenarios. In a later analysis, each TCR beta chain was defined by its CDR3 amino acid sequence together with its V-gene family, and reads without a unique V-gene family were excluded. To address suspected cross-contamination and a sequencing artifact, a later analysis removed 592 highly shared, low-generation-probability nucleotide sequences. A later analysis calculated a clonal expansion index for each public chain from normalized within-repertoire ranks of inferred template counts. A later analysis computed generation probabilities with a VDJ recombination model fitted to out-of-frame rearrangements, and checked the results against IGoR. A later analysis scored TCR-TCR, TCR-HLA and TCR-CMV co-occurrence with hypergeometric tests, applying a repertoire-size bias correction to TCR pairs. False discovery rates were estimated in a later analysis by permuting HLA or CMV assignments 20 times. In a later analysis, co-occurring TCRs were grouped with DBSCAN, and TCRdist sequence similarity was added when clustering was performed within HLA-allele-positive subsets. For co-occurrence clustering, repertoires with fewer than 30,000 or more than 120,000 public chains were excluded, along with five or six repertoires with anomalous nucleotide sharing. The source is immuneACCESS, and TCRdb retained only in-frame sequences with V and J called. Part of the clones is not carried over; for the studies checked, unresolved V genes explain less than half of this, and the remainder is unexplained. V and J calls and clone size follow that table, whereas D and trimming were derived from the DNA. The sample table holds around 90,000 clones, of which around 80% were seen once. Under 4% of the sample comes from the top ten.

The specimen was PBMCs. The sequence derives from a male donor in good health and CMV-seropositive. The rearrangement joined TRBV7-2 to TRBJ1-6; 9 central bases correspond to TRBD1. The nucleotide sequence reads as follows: TGTGCCAGCAGCTCGATCTCCGGGACAGGGACATCACCCCTCCACTTT. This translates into CASSSISGTGTSPLHF.